Given below is one TCR beta chain in context. This clone has just a few counts. It lacks a known antigen. No base quality values were provided; no much bigger clone lies one nucleotide off. The entry originates in a study of cytomegalovirus exposure and HLA in healthy donors (dated by TCRdb to about 2017). Turning to the overall study: An earlier analysis of roughly 500 of the donors reported 250 to 300 Gb of sequence data and roughly 110 million unique TCR beta sequences from 150 million to 200 million T cells. Approximately 310 gigabases of sequencing data and approximately 85 million unique TCR sequences were included in an early release covering about 700 HLA-typed donors. Among the roughly 400 genotyped donors, around 81% belonged to the genetic ancestry cluster associated with self-reported Caucasian donors. The study was designed to test whether signatures of past pathogen exposure could be identified by cataloging public T cell receptors. The study used immunosequencing to profile the T cell repertoires of approximately 630 subjects and linked those repertoires to cytomegalovirus serostatus. Along with the approximately 620-subject first cohort, a separate validation cohort of over 90 different subjects was used. High-throughput TCR immunosequencing, statistical association of individual TCRs with disease status, and machine learning were combined to predict cytomegalovirus infection status. A later analysis re-examined previously published TCR beta repertoires from around 670 donors and added high-resolution HLA genotyping to investigate patterns of TCR occurrence. In the later analysis, no new phenotypic data were used to find candidate immune exposures; instead, reliance was placed on TCR beta sequences and their occurrence across donors. An earlier analysis of about 600 of the donors used high-throughput TCR beta sequencing to judge whether each TCR beta V gene segment behaved as functional or pseudogenic. Donor age, sex, ethnicity and CMV serostatus were collected together with the repertoire data. A later genetic analysis used genome-wide SNP genotypes for about 65% of the roughly 670 donors, treating that subset as a discovery cohort. All discovery cohort repertoires had been generated using a single sequencing platform. HLA typing covered class I and class II loci at four-digit resolution. The number of donors typed differed by locus, with roughly 629-640 for A, B, C, DRB1 and DQB1, more than 500 for DQA1, 600 to 610 for DPA1, and approximately 470 for DPB1. Five DR-DQ haplotypes were treated as single units for association and clustering because of strong linkage in the cohort. Among 350 to 400 genotyped donors of the cohort, an average of approximately 230,000 unique TCR beta nucleotide sequences were sequenced per donor, around 20% of them non-productive.

The study at large found these results: Compared with the roughly 600-donor mean, donors in an Asian-associated ancestry cluster had fewer N-insertions in productive TCRs, according to a later genetic analysis. Some IMGT-functional V segments, including TRBV6-2 and TRBV6-3, could not be told apart with the 87-base-pair reads, so those segments were excluded. Because HLA typing was missing for some donors at each locus, association tests included only the typed subset. According to a later analysis, TCR association rates differed among HLA loci, with DRB1 alleles showing the most associated TCRs and HLA-C alleles showing the fewest. In a later analysis, most CMV-associated TCR beta chains were found to appear HLA-restricted, with HLA associations seemingly driven largely by CMV exposure. According to a later analysis, parvovirus B19, influenza, CMV and Epstein-Barr virus appeared linked to several top co-occurrence clusters. In vitro tests confirmed that a few of the cytomegalovirus-associated TCR beta chains recognize cytomegalovirus antigens. Specific HLA alleles were associated with 15,000 to 20,000 TCR beta sequences at a false discovery rate of 0.05 in a later analysis. A cluster of highly shared sequence variants was judged likely to be a technical artifact of the sequencing pipeline. A further reported finding was that TCR beta sequences accurately predicted the HLA-A and HLA-B alleles for most subjects in the first cohort. Only TCR beta chains were sequenced in this cohort, and the absence of alpha or paired-chain data limited detectable features. The study gave a list of 150 to 200 TCR beta chains associated with cytomegalovirus. In a later analysis, HLA-associated TCR beta chains showed more clonal expansion and lower generation probabilities than non-associated chains that were equally common. Sequencing depth was assumed to be roughly uniform across donors in the presence/absence analyses, though that assumption may not hold. The classifier was reported to diagnose cytomegalovirus status with high specificity and sensitivity in both the original and validation cohorts. Linkage disequilibrium might explain the correlated functional status among segregating V segments, but an unknown experimental factor could not be excluded. Because counts were too low, about 15 rarely observed V segments, including chromosome 9 orphons, were left out of the earlier analysis of 587 of the donors. Across donors, most TCR sequences were observed very rarely, whereas some public TCRs were present in many individuals. When HLA alleles, especially DR and DQ, strongly co-occurred, attributing TCR associations to individual alleles was difficult. It was suggested by the authors that the approach could potentially be generalized to other disease states and immunological phenotypes. CMV serostatus was the only immune exposure information available for the cohort. V-gene and J-gene trimming of TCR beta chains was associated with a missense DCLRE1C variant in a later genetic analysis, and the association was replicated in an independent cohort. Broadly in line with IMGT annotations, most TCR beta V segments showed up in productive rearrangements about 87% or about 30% of the time in an earlier analysis of around 600 of the donors.

The cohort consisted of hundreds of healthy bone marrow donors. Cohort members were all nominally healthy when sampled, although unrecorded immune exposures were likely present. The donor was CMV seronegative and belonged to the group of roughly 330 seronegative cohort members. Each donor provided a peripheral blood sample, and peripheral blood mononuclear cells were used for TCR beta sequencing. The Qiagen DNeasy Blood Extraction Kit was used to extract genomic DNA from the blood cell samples. The method behind the library was the immunoSEQ multiplex PCR assay. A mixture of 60 forward primers for TCR Vbeta segments and 13 reverse primers for TCR Jbeta segments was used in the multiplex PCR. The CDR3 region of rearranged TCR beta genes was amplified from genomic DNA by a multiplex PCR assay. Amplified TCR beta libraries were sequenced as 87-base-pair reads on the Illumina HiSeq System. From the authors' description of their analysis: Across the 670 or so repertoires, a later analysis counted 78 million or so unique TCR beta chains, approximately 12 million of which were shared by at least two donors. A nearest-neighbor algorithm error-corrected the raw reads and collapsed the reads into unique sequences, merging closely related sequences to remove PCR and sequencing errors. CDR3 sequences were aligned to IMGT reference sequences to assign V, D and J gene segments. For a sequence to be retained, a match of at least six nucleotides was required to both a V gene segment and a J gene segment. A rearrangement was called productive if the CDR3 had no stop codons and remained in frame with V and J, and every other rearrangement was called non-productive. CDR3 was defined according to IMGT convention as the region running from the second conserved V-encoded cysteine to the conserved J-encoded phenylalanine. The earlier analysis of some 580 of the donors excluded any sequence lacking an unambiguous match to a single V gene segment. In an earlier analysis of around 590 of the donors, a V segment was called functional when productive rearrangements were above 56.7%, and segregating when the standard deviation between donors exceeded 5%. To diagnose cytomegalovirus status from the catalog of TCR beta chain sequences, a statistical classification framework was built. V and J gene assignment, in a later analysis, came from comparing TCR nucleotide sequences with IMGT/GENE-DB human TR gene sequences. A later analysis assigned CDR3 sequences and most-parsimonious VDJ recombination scenarios with the TCRdist pipeline. In a later analysis, each TCR beta chain was defined by its CDR3 amino acid sequence together with its V-gene family, and reads lacking a unique V-gene family were excluded. As a way to deal with suspected cross-contamination and a sequencing artifact, a later analysis dropped roughly 620 nucleotide sequences that were highly shared and had low generation probability. A later analysis calculated a clonal expansion index for each public chain from normalized within-repertoire ranks of inferred template counts. A later analysis computed generation probabilities with a VDJ recombination model fitted to out-of-frame rearrangements, and checked the results against IGoR. In a later analysis, TCR-TCR, TCR-HLA and TCR-CMV co-occurrence was scored with hypergeometric tests, and a repertoire-size bias correction was applied to TCR pairs. To estimate false discovery rates, a later analysis permuted the HLA or CMV assignments 20 times. In a later analysis, co-occurring TCRs were grouped with DBSCAN, and TCRdist sequence similarity was added when clustering was performed within HLA-allele-positive subsets. For co-occurrence clustering, repertoires with fewer than 30,000 or more than 120,000 public chains were excluded, along with five repertoires with anomalous nucleotide sharing. Here the immuneACCESS table is served through TCRdb, limited to in-frame sequences with V and J called. Missing clones are a known gap in these copies; in checked studies unresolved V genes cover under half, and the rest lacks a known reason. From that table come the V and J calls and clone size; the DNA was used to work out D and trimming. Within this sample are about 130,000 clones, with 80% of them counted one time only. 3% to 3.5% of the sample is taken by the ten largest.

Trimming costs V 2 bases and J 4 bases, and their ends lie 8 bases apart. CDR1 LNHDA and CDR2 SQIVND are derived from the germline V gene (reference sequence). The CDR3 starts with the cysteine, ends with the phenylalanine, and has 13 residues. The CDR3 DNA has 39 bases and is translated from base 1. The sample was PBMCs. The sequence was obtained from a male donor in good health and CMV-seronegative. The chain employs TRBV19 and TRBJ1-2; the D segment could be TRBD1, given 5 matching bases. The CDR3 region has the sequence CASSISDSYGYTF. DNA sequence: TGTGCCAGTAGTATAAGCGACAGCTATGGCTACACCTTC.